Following are 2 T cell receptor beta chains from one sample sequenced in a study of response to subunit inactivated influenza vaccine. TCRdb re-called the RT-PCR reads through MiXCR, storing one row per CDR3 protein. The sample has around 200,000 distinct CDR3 sequences, around 14% seen once. Source: CD8+ T cells sorted from PBMCs, taken 5 days after vaccination. The receptors originated from a man aged 50-60 years who received an inactivated influenza vaccine.

CDR3 nucleotides: TGTGCCAGCAGTTTACTGCCAGGACCTCCCTACAATGAGCAGTTCTTC. Translated: CASSLLPGPPYNEQFF. The chain uses TRBV27 and TRBJ2-1; D ambiguous. The CDR3 sequence is 16 residues long. Looked up from germline, CDR1 is MNHEY and CDR2 is SMNVEV (reference sequence). Deletions cut 2 bases from V and 2 bases from J, with 13 bases between.

A few counts support this clonotype. The chain links TRBV7-8 to TRBJ2-7, with D perhaps matching TRBD1 (6 bases). Trimming removed 4 bases from V and 3 bases from J, with 10 bases in between. This CDR3 comprises 13 residues. Germline V gene sequence: CDR1 SGHVS, CDR2 FQNEAQ. CDR3 in amino acids: CASSSLDSYEQYF. CDR3 DNA: TGTGCCAGCAGCTCGCTGGACAGCTACGAGCAGTACTTC.